The source of this TCR beta chain is a study of cytomegalovirus exposure and HLA in healthy donors. Study as a whole: Among roughly 180 million T cells, an earlier analysis found 95 million to 140 million unique TCR beta sequences. Study-level results: Rates of TCR association differed by HLA locus in a later analysis, with DRB1 highest and HLA-C lowest. A reported reduction in N-insertions relative to the roughly 670-donor mean was seen in an Asian-associated ancestry cluster in a later analysis.

On this clone: The antigen remains unidentified.

The CDR3 covers 14 residues. V shed 4 bases, J shed 4 bases, and the junction held 5 bases outside the gene matches. In germline, CDR1 is SGHRS, CDR2 YFSETQ. The PCR used 60 Vbeta and 13 Jbeta primers. The protocol was immunoSEQ multiplex PCR, while the TCRdb copy is restricted to in-frame clones and leaves out a portion. Among 83,000 or so clones listed, roughly 80% were seen once. The clonotype comes from a woman between 40 and 55 years old in good health and CMV-seropositive. Sequences were obtained from PBMCs. This chain joins TRBV5-1 and TRBJ2-3; 8 nucleotides match TRBD2. DNA for the CDR3: TGCGCCAGCAGCGCGGGGGGCGGCGCAGATACGCAGTATTTT. This encodes CASSAGGGADTQYF.